The following is a T cell receptor (beta chain) sequence with its context. CDR1 is DFQATT, CDR2 SNEGSKA, per germline (reference sequence). V dropped 5 bases and J dropped 5; count of bases not matched to a gene: 2. The CDR3 spans 12 residues. These data belong to a study of Graves' ophthalmopathy and Graves' hyperthyroidism. Researchers took RNA transcripts and amplified TCR beta CDR3 regions from them. HTBI primers primed a first-round RT-PCR, and a second-round multiplex PCR followed. Each CDR3 protein gets one entry after TCRdb re-called the multiplex PCR reads with MiXCR. Of hundreds of thousands of distinct CDR3 sequences in the sample, just over 40% are singletons; the top ten hold more than 2.5%.

Sequencing was carried out using peripheral blood. This sequence joins TRBV20-1 and TRBJ1-5; 8 nucleotides agree with TRBD1. This clonotype was obtained from an adult man with Graves' ophthalmopathy. The CDR3 region has the DNA TGCAGTGCTCGGACAGGGCATCAGCCCCAGCATTTT. This encodes CSARTGHQPQHF.